Presented here are 29 T cell receptor beta chains from one specimen sequenced in a study of blood T cells in healthy people across ages. Using a J-beta primer mix together with a sample-barcoded 5' primer, a second PCR was run for about 7 to 12 cycles. TCRdb reanalysed the 5' RACE reads using MiXCR and keeps one entry per CDR3 protein. The sample holds some 1.1 million distinct CDR3 sequences, approximately 38% seen once. Sequencing was done on a sample of blood. Source of these receptors: a man younger than 35 in good health.

The chain is built from TRBV30 and TRBJ2-5; D is uncertain. In germline, CDR1 is GTSNPN, CDR2 SVGIG (reference sequence). V was pared by 3 bases and J by 2 bases, with 1 base between. CDR3 length: 10 amino acids. The CDR3 coding sequence is TGTGCCTGGAGACAAGAGACCCAGTACTTC. Its translation: CAWRQETQYF.

The J gene is TRBJ2-1, the V gene TRBV20-1; 10 bases are a match to TRBD2. Germline CDR1 DFQATT, CDR2 SNEGSKA (reference sequence). V dropped 7 bases and J dropped 3; count of bases not matched to a gene: 12. The CDR3 runs 16 residues. CDR3 protein: CSVSQGLAGDYNEQFF. CDR3 DNA sequence: TGCAGTGTTAGTCAGGGGCTAGCGGGGGACTACAATGAGCAGTTCTTC.

In its sample, this clonotype was seen a few times. This chain joins TRBV6-5 and TRBJ2-3; TRBD1 matches 11 bases. Germline V gives CDR1 MNHEY, CDR2 SVGAGI. The CDR3 is made up of 15 amino acids. The ends lost 6 bases at V and 6 bases at J; junction bases unmatched: 8. CDR3 in amino acids: CASRQGQGASDTQYF. The CDR3 DNA is TGTGCCAGCAGACAAGGACAGGGGGCCTCGGATACGCAGTATTTT.

This clonotype was seen once. A much larger clone differs from this one at a single base, so this may be a read error. The rearrangement joins TRBV7-2 to TRBJ1-4; maybe TRBD1 (5 bases). The germline V gene encodes CDR1 SGHTA and CDR2 FQGNSA. The V end lost 7 bases, the J end lost 0 bases, and 12 bases lay between the germline ends. The CDR3 totals 15 residues. CDR3 sequence reads: CASNQTGPTNEKLFF. In DNA, the CDR3 is TGTGCCAGCAACCAAACGGGACCAACTAATGAAAAACTGTTTTTT.

This clonotype came up a few times. The chain joins TRBV27 to TRBJ2-1; 10 bases are shared with TRBD1. V was clipped by 6 bases and J by 4 bases; unmatched bases: 6. This CDR3 is 15 amino acids long. Germline values: CDR1 MNHEY, CDR2 SMNVEV (reference sequence). CDR3 in DNA: TGTGCCAGCAGATCCGGGACAGGGGCATACAATGAGCAGTTCTTC. Its translation: CASRSGTGAYNEQFF.

This clonotype was seen a single time. The J gene is TRBJ2-5, the V gene TRBV12-3 or TRBV12-4, with 8 bases aligning to TRBD1. The DNA end is more similar to TRBJ2-1, so the J call may be wrong. The CDR3 loop spans 13 amino acids. The DNA for the CDR3 is TGTGCCAGCAGGGGGACAGGACAAGAGACCCAGTTCTTC. Translating gives CASRGTGQETQFF.

In DNA form, the CDR3 reads TGTGCCAGCAGTTACTCGCCTCTGGGGGGGGCGTTTGAGCAGTTCTTC. Its protein product is CASSYSPLGGAFEQFF. The chain links TRBV6-6 to TRBJ2-1; the D gene is possibly TRBD2 (7 bases). Germline V gene sequence: CDR1 MNHNY, CDR2 SVGAGI (reference sequence). The CDR3 has 16 amino acids. V lost 0 bases, J lost 9 bases, and 18 bases lay in between.

V and J are TRBV12-3 or TRBV12-4 and TRBJ2-5; possibly TRBD1 or TRBD2 for D (6 bases each). CDR3 length: 16 amino acids. Trimming stripped 0 bases from V and 5 bases from J, with 16 bases between. DNA for the CDR3: TGTGCCAGCAGTTTAGCGCTTCAGGGGAGGAGCGAGACCCAGTACTTC. It translates to CASSLALQGRSETQYF.

The J gene is TRBJ2-1, the V gene TRBV6-2 or TRBV6-3; 9 bases align to TRBD1. Near its end, the DNA agrees better with TRBJ2-7, so the J call may be wrong. Germline-derived CDR1 and CDR2 are MNHEY and SVGEGT. This CDR3 comprises 13 residues. The DNA for the CDR3 is TGTGCCGGGGGGACAGGGTTCTACAATGAGCAGTACTTC. Residues: CAGGTGFYNEQYF.

The chain links TRBV6-6 to TRBJ2-5; TRBD1 matches 8 bases. Germline loops: CDR1 MNHNY, CDR2 SVGAGI (reference sequence). The V gene end was trimmed by 5 bases and the J gene end by 11 bases; junction bases not matched to a gene: 13. The CDR3 has 14 residues. Here the CDR3 DNA reads TGTGCCAGCAGTGCGGGACAGGAAGGGAATGAGCAGTACTTC. Translating gives CASSAGQEGNEQYF.

The chain couples TRBV7-9 to TRBJ1-1, with a weak D call TRBD1 (6 bases). This CDR3 has 13 amino acids. CDR1 and CDR2 from the germline V gene are SEHNR and FQNEAQ (reference sequence). Trimming pared 5 bases from V and 7 bases from J, leaving 14 bases between. CDR3 DNA: TGTGCCAGCAGCGCACCACAGGGAGGTGAAGCTTTCTTT. Its translation is CASSAPQGGEAFF. The full variable domain, with the rest looked up from reference TRBV7-9 and TRBJ1-1, is DTGVSQNPRHKITKRGQNVTFRCDPISEHNRLYWYRQTLGQGPEFLTYFQNEAQLEKSRLLSDRFSAERPKGSFSTLEIQRTEQGDSAMYLCASSAPQGGEAFFGQGTRLTVV.

This clonotype was detected many times. V and J are TRBV3-1 and TRBJ1-1, with unresolved D. V was pared by 1 base and J by 1 base, with 7 bases between. Looked up from germline, CDR1 is LGHDT and CDR2 is YNNKEL (reference sequence). CDR3 size: 14 residues. The DNA for the CDR3 is TGTGCCAGCAGCCAAGTTCAGACGAACACTGAAGCTTTCTTT. Its translation is CASSQVQTNTEAFF.

This clonotype was observed a few times. V is TRBV3-1 and J is TRBJ1-5; D gene ambiguous. Trimming pared 0 bases from V and 7 bases from J, leaving 10 bases between. The CDR3 sequence is 14 residues long. Germline CDR1 and CDR2: LGHDT and YNNKEL (reference sequence). The CDR3 DNA reads TGTGCCAGCAGCCAAGATTTGGCGGGGCAGCCCCAGCATTTT. It specifies CASSQDLAGQPQHF.

In this sample, this clonotype turned up a few times. This chain links TRBV5-1 with TRBJ2-2, with 8 bases fitting TRBD1. From germline, CDR1 is SGHRS and CDR2 YFSETQ. This CDR3 spans 16 amino acids. J gave up 2 bases and V 4 bases, and 7 bases lay outside the gene matches. The CDR3 bases are TGCGCCAGCAGCCGTACGGGACAGGATAACACCGGGGAGCTGTTTTTT. This codes for CASSRTGQDNTGELFF.

CDR3 protein: CASSLKSLIGANEKLFF. The CDR3, as DNA: TGCGCCAGCAGCTTGAAGTCCTTGATCGGAGCTAATGAAAAACTGTTTTTT. The chain has TRBV5-1 and TRBJ1-4; D unresolved. This CDR3 region has 17 residues. CDR1 is SGHRS, CDR2 YFSETQ, per germline. V was pared by 1 base and J by 3 bases, with 16 bases between.

The chain is built from TRBV4-3 and TRBJ1-6; D call uncertain. V was trimmed by 3 bases and J by 7 bases, leaving 7 bases between them. The length of the CDR3 is 13 residues. Germline CDR1 and CDR2: LGHNA and YSLEER. CDR3 amino acids: CASSQEVNSPLHF. CDR3 DNA sequence: TGCGCCAGCAGCCAGGAGGTGAATTCACCCCTCCACTTT.

There are a few counts of this clonotype. The chain combines TRBV4-2 with TRBJ1-4; 7 bases are a match to TRBD1. With 1 base clipped from V and 8 bases from J, the junction kept 7 bases outside the gene matches. Germline V gives CDR1 LGHNA, CDR2 YNFKEQ. The CDR3 has 15 amino acids. CDR3 DNA sequence: TGTGCCAGCAGCCAAGGAACAGGGGTGAGGGAAAAACTGTTTTTT. It specifies CASSQGTGVREKLFF.

Concerning this clonotype: Mismatch with germline at one junction end may stem from a read error. The chain joins TRBV5-1 to TRBJ2-3, with D possibly called TRBD1 or TRBD2 (5 bases each). Germline assignment: CDR1 SGHRS and CDR2 YFSETQ. This CDR3 comprises 15 residues. CDR3 nucleotides: TGTGCCGGCAGCCCGCTGGGGGAAAGCACAGATACGCAGTATTTT. Residues: CAGSPLGESTDTQYF.

The J gene is TRBJ2-5, the V gene TRBV21-1; TRBD2 reflects the table's D call only, with no check against the DNA. TRBV21-1 is tagged as a pseudogene. The CDR3 totals 17 residues. The CDR3 loop is CASSPPRTSGTQETQYF. The CDR3 DNA follows: TGTGCCAGCAGCCCACCCCGGACTAGCGGGACTCAAGAGACCCAGTACTTC.

The gene calls are TRBV6-5 and TRBJ2-4; D not resolved. The J call may be mistaken, given a closer DNA end match to TRBJ2-7. The CDR3 has 15 residues. From germline, CDR1 is MNHEY and CDR2 SVGAGI. CDR3 DNA: TGTGCCAGCAGTGCCCCCGGTATCTCCCCCTACGAGCAGTACTTC. This gives the protein CASSAPGISPYEQYF.

This clonotype was observed a few times. The CDR3 here is CASRISPYNEQFF. CDR3 nucleotide sequence: TGTGCCAGCCGGATTTCTCCCTACAATGAGCAGTTCTTC. The rearrangement joins TRBV12-3 or TRBV12-4 to TRBJ2-1; no definite D call. There are 13 residues in the CDR3. The V end was cut by 8 bases, the J end by 2 bases, with 10 bases between.

This sequence joins TRBV7-2 and TRBJ2-1; the D is unclear. The CDR3 extends over 14 amino acids. The V and J ends lost 1 base and 6 bases respectively, with 10 bases between them. CDR1 and CDR2 (germline): SGHTA, FQGNSA. The CDR3 sequence is CASSLVVTTNEQFF. The DNA of the CDR3 is TGTGCCAGCAGCTTAGTGGTGACCACCAATGAGCAGTTCTTC.

J is TRBJ1-2 and V is TRBV30; possible D gene TRBD1, 6 bases. Trimming took 4 bases from V and 4 from J, leaving 16 bases between them. Germline V gene lookup returns CDR1 GTSNPN and CDR2 SVGIG (reference sequence). There are 14 residues in the CDR3. Here the CDR3 DNA reads TGTGCCTGGAAGGGGGGATTCCGCCCCTATGGCTACACCTTC. Its translation is CAWKGGFRPYGYTF.

The chain links TRBV6-2 or TRBV6-3 to TRBJ2-3; D is perhaps TRBD1 or TRBD2 (5 bases each). Germline lookup yields CDR1 MNHEY and CDR2 SVGEGT. The CDR3 is 14 amino acids. Trimming pared 5 bases from V and 6 bases from J, leaving 15 bases between. DNA of the CDR3: TGTGCCAGCAGTCCGCCCGGGACCGGGGATACGCAGTATTTT. It encodes CASSPPGTGDTQYF.

The chain carries TRBV29-1 and TRBJ2-7; 8 nucleotides align to TRBD1. There are 14 residues in the CDR3. Germline V gives CDR1 SQVTM, CDR2 ANQGSEA. Trimming removed 1 base from V and 3 bases from J; junction bases left unmatched: 5. The DNA for the CDR3 is TGCAGCGTTGAAGTATCAGGACAGGGCTACGAGCAGTACTTC. Amino acids: CSVEVSGQGYEQYF.

For this clonotype: Relative to the germline gene, one junction end is altered; a read error may explain this. The chain carries TRBV12-3 or TRBV12-4 and TRBJ1-2; 7 positions agree with TRBD1. The CDR3 length is 14 residues. Here the CDR3 reads CASSLGTANYAYTF. CDR3 DNA sequence: TGTGCCAGCAGTTTGGGGACAGCTAACTATGCCTACACCTTC.

The chain couples TRBV7-2 to TRBJ2-2; D gene ambiguous. V lost 3 bases to trimming and J lost 2 bases, with 7 bases between them. The germline CDR1 and CDR2 sequences are SGHTA and FQGNSA. This CDR3 has 14 amino acids. CDR3 loop: CASSLGFNTGELFF. In DNA form, the CDR3 reads TGTGCCAGCAGCTTGGGTTTTAACACCGGGGAGCTGTTTTTT.

The chain joins TRBV4-2 to TRBJ1-2; the D is unclear. Trimming removed 4 bases at V and 1 base at J, with 10 bases between. CDR3 length: 14 residues. The germline V gene encodes CDR1 LGHNA and CDR2 YNFKEQ. The CDR3 protein is CASSLPPDNYGYTF. The CDR3 region has the DNA TGTGCCAGCAGCCTCCCCCCGGATAACTATGGCTACACCTTC.

This clonotype occurred a few times. The chain carries TRBV27 and TRBJ1-1, with D perhaps matching TRBD1 (5 bases). The germline V and J ends were trimmed by 4 bases and 4 bases, with 10 bases remaining between them. This CDR3 region has 13 residues. The germline gives CDR1 MNHEY, CDR2 SMNVEV (reference sequence). Here the CDR3 DNA reads TGTGCCAGCAGTTCGGGGCTGATCACTGAAGCTTTCTTT. Protein: CASSSGLITEAFF.